The 8 T cell receptor beta chains listed next were all sequenced from one sample in a study of CD8+CD57+ T cells in acquired aplastic anemia. Genomic DNA constituted the template upon which TCR beta VDJ and CDR3 profiling was performed. TCRdb ran MiXCR on the reads and lists one entry per CDR3 protein. The repertoire holds 130,000 or so distinct CDR3 sequences, with about two fifths as singletons. All patients picked for sequencing had shown, by flow cytometry, an expansion of CD8+CD57+ cells. Material: sorted CD4+, CD8+, or CD8+CD57+ T cells (not recorded which) from PBMCs. Source of these receptors: a human donor with aplastic anemia.

This clonotype came up once. The J gene is TRBJ1-2, the V gene TRBV7-8; 7 nucleotides align to TRBD1. From germline, CDR1 is SGHVS and CDR2 FQNEAQ. Trimming took 1 base from V and 2 from J; bases not matched to a gene: 4. The CDR3 has 15 amino acids. This chain's CDR3 is CASSLEDRRNYGYTF. The CDR3 coding sequence is TGTGCCAGCAGCTTAGAGGACAGGCGAAACTATGGCTACACCTTC.

As regards this clonotype: The CDR3 does not close with the conserved phenylalanine or tryptophan, likely indicating a read error. It is unclear where the CDR3 begins or ends on the DNA, so no DNA is shown, and the CDR3 is as TCRdb lists it. J is TRBJ2-6 and V is TRBV2. The CDR3 spans 8 residues, counting both ends. Germline lookup yields CDR1 SNHLY and CDR2 FYNNEI. This chain's CDR3 is CASSVVGQ.

Ten or more counts support this clonotype. The V call is TRBV7-8, the J call TRBJ2-7; 8 nucleotides align to TRBD1. Germline V CDR1 and CDR2: SGHVS, FQNEAQ. Germline trimming cut 5 bases from V and 3 bases from J; bases unmatched to any gene: 3. The CDR3 has 13 residues. CDR3 in amino acids: CASSVDRGYEQYV. The CDR3 DNA sequence: TGTGCCAGCAGCGTTGACAGGGGCTACGAGCAGTACGTC.

The gene calls are TRBV5-1 and TRBJ2-1; 11 positions agree with TRBD2. The V gene's germline CDR1 is SGHRS and CDR2 YFSETQ. The length of the CDR3 is 13 residues. Unmatched junction bases numbered 5, after V lost 6 bases and J lost 9 bases. The CDR3 DNA is TGCGCCAGCACCTTAGCGGGGGGGCGTGAGCAGTTCTTC. This translates into CASTLAGGREQFF.

The chain joins TRBV7-7 to TRBJ2-7, with 16 bases that match TRBD2. Germline V lookup: CDR1 SSHAT, CDR2 FNYEAQ (reference sequence). This CDR3 comprises 17 residues. J gave up 4 bases and V 0 bases, and 3 bases lay outside the gene matches. This CDR3 reads CASSLAGLAGGIYEQYF. The DNA of the CDR3 is TGTGCCAGCAGCTTAGCGGGACTAGCGGGGGGGATTTACGAGCAGTACTTC.

As concerns this clonotype: Given the absence of the conserved phenylalanine or tryptophan at the CDR3 end, a read error is likely. The rearrangement links TRBV5-4 to TRBJ2-5; D call uncertain. The CDR3 is 11 amino acids. The ends were cut back, 3 bases at V and 1 base at J, with 1 base in the middle. CDR1 and CDR2 (germline): SGHNT, YYREEE (reference sequence). The CDR3 reads CASSSQETQYV. The CDR3 DNA reads as TGTGCCAGCAGCTCCCAAGAGACCCAGTACGTC.

This clonotype turned up a few times. The chain links TRBV12-3 or TRBV12-4 to TRBJ2-5, with D unclear. CDR3 length: 11 residues. V dropped 8 bases and J dropped 2 bases, with 6 bases sitting between them. The CDR3 sequence: CASGEQETQYF. The CDR3 nucleotides read TGTGCCAGCGGAGAACAAGAGACCCAGTACTTC.

For this clonotype: Given a much more abundant clone one base away, this may be a read error. The chain recombines TRBV20-1 with TRBJ1-2, with a possible D match to TRBD1 (5 bases). The CDR3 loop spans 14 amino acids. Germline assignment: CDR1 DFQATT and CDR2 SNEGSKA (reference sequence). In DNA form, the CDR3 reads TGCAGTGCTAGAGGGCTCAGGGCTAGTTATGGCCACACCTTC. It translates to CSARGLRASYGHTF.